This paragraph reports one TCR beta chain. The sample has other DNA sequences that encode this CDR3 too. This sample was included in a study of blood T cell repertoires in COVID-19. Study as a whole: The United States, Italy and Spain supplied acute and convalescent COVID-19 samples.

The CDR3 is 13 residues long. Germline V lookup: CDR1 MDHEN, CDR2 SYDVKM. With V trimmed by 3 bases and J by 5 bases, 2 bases remained unmatched. In the original analysis: Amplifying reference gene primers gave estimates of nucleated cell counts. TCRdb's copy holds only in-frame clones and misses some; the assay was immunoSEQ multiplex PCR. That table supplies the V and J calls and clone size; D and trimming were determined from the DNA. The sample gives 150,000 or so clones, about 81% of which show up once; roughly a fifth is in the top ten. This chain joins TRBV28 and TRBJ2-5, with 8 nucleotides matching TRBD2. The clonotype was recovered from a woman of 80 years or more with acute or convalescent COVID-19. Sequencing was done on a sample of peripheral blood. The CDR3 loop reads CASSLGGRETQYF. The CDR3 DNA reads as TGTGCCAGCAGTTTGGGCGGGAGGGAGACCCAGTACTTC.